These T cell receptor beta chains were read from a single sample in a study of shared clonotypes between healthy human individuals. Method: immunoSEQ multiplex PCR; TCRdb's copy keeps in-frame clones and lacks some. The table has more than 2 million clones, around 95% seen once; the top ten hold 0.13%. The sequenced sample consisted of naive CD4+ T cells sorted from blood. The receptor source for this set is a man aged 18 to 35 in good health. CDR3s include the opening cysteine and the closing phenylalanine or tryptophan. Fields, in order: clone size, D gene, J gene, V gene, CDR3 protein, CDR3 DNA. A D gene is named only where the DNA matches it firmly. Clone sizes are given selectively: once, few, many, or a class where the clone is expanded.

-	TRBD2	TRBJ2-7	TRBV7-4	CASSLGMGATSGRGLEYEQYF	TGTGCCAGCAGCTTAGGAATGGGTGCGACTAGCGGGAGGGGTTTGGAGTACGAGCAGTACTTC
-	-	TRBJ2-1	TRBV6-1	CASSRVYSYNEQFF	TGTGCCAGCAGCCGGGTCTACTCCTACAATGAGCAGTTCTTC
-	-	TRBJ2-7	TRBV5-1	CASSPRAGTYEQYF	TGCGCCAGCAGCCCTCGGGCAGGGACCTACGAGCAGTACTTC
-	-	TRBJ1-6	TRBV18	CASSPKQGSGSPLHF	TGTGCCAGCTCACCCAAACAGGGAAGTGGATCACCCCTCCACTTT
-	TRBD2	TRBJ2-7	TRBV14	CASSRDHLAGMREQYF	TGTGCCAGCAGCCGAGACCACCTAGCGGGGATGAGGGAGCAGTACTTC
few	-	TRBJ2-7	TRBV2	CASPSSYEQYF	TGTGCCAGCCCGAGTTCCTACGAGCAGTACTTC
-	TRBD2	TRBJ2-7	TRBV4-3	CASSQDMGGSYEQYF	TGCGCCAGCAGCCAAGATATGGGGGGGTCTTACGAGCAGTACTTC
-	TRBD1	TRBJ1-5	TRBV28	CASSRLDRDSQPQHF	TGTGCCAGCAGTCGATTGGACAGGGACAGTCAGCCCCAGCATTTT
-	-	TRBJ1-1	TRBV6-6	CASSWFGDTEAFF	TGTGCCAGCAGCTGGTTTGGGGACACTGAAGCTTTCTTT
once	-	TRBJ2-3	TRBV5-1	CASSLVFGGEVLVTQYF	TGCGCCAGCAGCTTGGTTTTCGGGGGTGAGGTACTAGTGACGCAGTATTTT
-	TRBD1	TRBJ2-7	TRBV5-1	CASSLGTTGTYEQYF	TGCGCCAGCAGCTTGGGGACGACAGGGACCTACGAGCAGTACTTC
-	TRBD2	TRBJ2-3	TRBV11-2	CASSLRVAGGTDTQYF	TGTGCCAGCAGCTTAAGGGTAGCGGGGGGAACAGATACGCAGTATTTT
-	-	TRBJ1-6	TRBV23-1	CASSDDSVYNSPLHF	TGCGCCAGCAGTGACGACAGTGTCTATAATTCACCCCTCCACTTT
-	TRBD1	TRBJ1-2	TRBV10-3	CAISESSGTGFFYGYTF	TGTGCCATCAGTGAGTCCTCCGGGACAGGGTTTTTTTATGGCTACACCTTC
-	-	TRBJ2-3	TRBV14	CASSQDLGTDTQYF	TGTGCCAGCAGCCAAGATTTGGGAACAGATACGCAGTATTTT
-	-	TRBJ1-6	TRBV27	CASSWGTNNSPLHF	TGTGCCAGCAGTTGGGGGACAAATAATTCACCCCTCCACTTT
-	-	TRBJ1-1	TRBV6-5	CASSRGGTEAFF	TGTGCCAGCAGTCGTGGGGGGACTGAAGCTTTCTTT
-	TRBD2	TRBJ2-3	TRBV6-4	CASSANSGGYTSTDTQYF	TGTGCCAGCAGTGCGAATAGCGGGGGATACACTAGCACAGATACGCAGTATTTT
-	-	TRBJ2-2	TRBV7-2	CASSPGRLTGELFF	TGTGCCAGCAGCCCAGGGAGGCTTACCGGGGAGCTGTTTTTT
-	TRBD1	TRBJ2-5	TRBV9	CASSVGFGAGGAVGETQYF	TGTGCCAGCAGCGTAGGCTTCGGGGCAGGGGGCGCCGTCGGTGAGACCCAGTACTTC
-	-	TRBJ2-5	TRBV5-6	CASSPGQKETQYF	TGTGCCAGCAGCCCCGGACAGAAGGAGACCCAGTACTTC
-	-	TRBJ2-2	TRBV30	CAWSVKNPNTGELFF	TGTGCCTGGAGTGTTAAGAACCCGAACACCGGGGAGCTGTTTTTT
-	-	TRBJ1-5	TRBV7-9	CASSLGEGGNQPQHF	TGTGCCAGCAGTCTGGGGGAGGGGGGCAATCAGCCCCAGCATTTT
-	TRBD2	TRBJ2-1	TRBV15	CATSALKGLAVHNEQFF	TGTGCCACCAGCGCCTTAAAGGGACTAGCGGTCCACAATGAGCAGTTCTTC
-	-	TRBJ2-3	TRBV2	CASSEGGSSTDTQYF	TGTGCCAGCAGTGAAGGGGGATCTAGCACAGATACGCAGTATTTT
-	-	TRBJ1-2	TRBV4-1	CASSQDSMVSSF	TGCGCCAGCAGCCAAGATTCGATGGTGTCCTCCTTC
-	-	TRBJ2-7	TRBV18	CASSPGRHYYEQYF	TGTGCCAGCTCACCGGGACGTCACTACTACGAGCAGTACTTC
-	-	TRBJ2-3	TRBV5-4	CASSLGATLTSTDTQYF	TGTGCCAGCAGCTTGGGGGCGACTCTAACAAGCACAGATACGCAGTATTTT
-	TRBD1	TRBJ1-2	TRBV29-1	CSAGGTGAIYGYTF	TGCAGCGCTGGTGGGACAGGCGCCATCTATGGCTACACCTTC
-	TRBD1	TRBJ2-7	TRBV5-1	CASRPTGVDMDEQYF	TGCGCCAGCAGACCGACAGGGGTAGATATGGACGAGCAGTACTTC
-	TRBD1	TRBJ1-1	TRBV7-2	CASSFGTVNTEAFF	TGTGCCAGCAGCTTCGGGACAGTGAACACTGAAGCTTTCTTT
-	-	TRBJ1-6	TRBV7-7	CASSPGTDNSPLHF	TGTGCTAGCAGCCCCGGGACGGATAATTCACCCCTCCACTTT
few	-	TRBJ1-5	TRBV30	CAWSVGGINQPQHF	TGTGCCTGGAGTGTAGGGGGAATCAATCAGCCCCAGCATTTT
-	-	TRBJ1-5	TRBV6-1	CASSEPETALSQPQHF	TGTGCCAGCAGCGAACCCGAGACAGCCTTAAGTCAGCCCCAGCATTTT
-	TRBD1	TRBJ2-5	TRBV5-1	CASSMGQGGQETQYF	TGCGCCAGCAGCATGGGACAGGGTGGCCAAGAGACCCAGTACTTC
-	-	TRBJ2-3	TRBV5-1	CASSPGTYPDTQYF	TGCGCCAGCAGCCCCGGGACTTATCCAGATACGCAGTATTTT
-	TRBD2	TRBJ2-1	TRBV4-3	CASSQAASGRYEQFF	TGCGCCAGCAGCCAAGCGGCTAGCGGGAGATATGAGCAGTTCTTC
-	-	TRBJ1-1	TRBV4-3	CASSQNQNTEAFF	TGCGCCAGCAGCCAGAACCAGAACACTGAAGCTTTCTTT
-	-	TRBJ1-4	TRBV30	CAWSVQLATNEKLFF	TGTGCCTGGAGTGTACAGTTGGCAACTAATGAAAAACTGTTTTTT
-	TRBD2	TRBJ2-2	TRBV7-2	CASSLEGLAVTGELFF	TGTGCCAGCAGCTTAGAGGGTCTAGCGGTTACCGGGGAGCTGTTTTTT
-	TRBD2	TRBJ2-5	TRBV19	CASSGSGRASSETQYF	TGTGCCAGTAGTGGTAGCGGGAGGGCCTCTTCGGAGACCCAGTACTTC
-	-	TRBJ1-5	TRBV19	CASSRESNQPQHF	TGTGCCAGTAGCCGGGAGAGCAATCAGCCCCAGCATTTT
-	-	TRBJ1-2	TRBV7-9	CASSTAYYGYTF	TGTGCCAGCAGCACGGCCTACTATGGCTACACCTTC
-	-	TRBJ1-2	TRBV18	CASSPDKNYGYTF	TGTGCCAGCTCACCCGACAAGAACTATGGCTACACCTTC
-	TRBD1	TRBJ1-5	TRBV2	CASSEQGVLTQPQHF	TGTGCCAGCAGTGAGCAGGGGGTTTTAACTCAGCCCCAGCATTTT
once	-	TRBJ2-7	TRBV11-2	CASSLNAITYEQYF	TGTGCCAGCAGCCTAAACGCTATTACCTACGAGCAGTACTTC
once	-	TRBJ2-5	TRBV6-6	CASSYRETQYF	TGTGCCAGCAGTTATCGGGAGACCCAGTACTTC
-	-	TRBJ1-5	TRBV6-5	CASSSRGINQPQHF	TGTGCCAGCAGTTCGCGGGGGATCAATCAGCCCCAGCATTTT
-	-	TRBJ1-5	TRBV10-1	CASSPNSNQPQHF	TGCGCCAGCTCTCCTAATAGCAATCAGCCCCAGCATTTT
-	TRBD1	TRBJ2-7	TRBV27	CASSLSGGSRGRGFYEQYF	TGTGCCAGCAGTTTATCGGGGGGCTCCAGGGGGCGCGGTTTTTACGAGCAGTACTTC
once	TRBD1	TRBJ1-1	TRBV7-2	CASSLGPGGMNTEAFF	TGTGCCAGCAGCTTAGGGCCAGGGGGGATGAACACTGAAGCTTTCTTT
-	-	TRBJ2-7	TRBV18	CASSPTAEVSYEQYF	TGTGCCAGCTCACCAACGGCGGAGGTTTCCTACGAGCAGTACTTC
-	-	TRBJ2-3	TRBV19	CASSTDSGTDTQYF	TGTGCCAGTAGTACCGACAGCGGCACAGATACGCAGTATTTT
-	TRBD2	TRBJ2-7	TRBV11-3	CAVGRLAVLSYEQYF	TGTGCCGTGGGGCGGCTAGCGGTCCTATCCTACGAGCAGTACTTC
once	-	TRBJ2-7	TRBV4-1	CASSQGRGVVSYEQYF	TGCGCCAGCAGCCAAGGGCGCGGGGTGGTCTCCTACGAGCAGTACTTC
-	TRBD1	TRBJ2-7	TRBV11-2	CASSFDRGPYEQYF	TGTGCCAGCAGCTTCGACAGGGGTCCCTACGAGCAGTACTTC
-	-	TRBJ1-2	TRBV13	CASSSTAGTARGYTF	TGTGCCAGCAGCTCCACCGCCGGGACTGCGAGGGGCTACACCTTC
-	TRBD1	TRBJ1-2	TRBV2	CASSDRDSTLNGYTF	TGTGCCAGCAGTGACCGGGACAGTACTCTTAATGGCTACACCTTC
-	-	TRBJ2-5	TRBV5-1	CASNQGRQETQYF	TGCGCCAGCAACCAGGGGAGACAAGAGACCCAGTACTTC
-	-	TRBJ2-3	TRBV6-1	CASRSRRTDIDTQYF	TGTGCCAGCAGGTCTCGGAGGACAGATATCGATACGCAGTATTTT